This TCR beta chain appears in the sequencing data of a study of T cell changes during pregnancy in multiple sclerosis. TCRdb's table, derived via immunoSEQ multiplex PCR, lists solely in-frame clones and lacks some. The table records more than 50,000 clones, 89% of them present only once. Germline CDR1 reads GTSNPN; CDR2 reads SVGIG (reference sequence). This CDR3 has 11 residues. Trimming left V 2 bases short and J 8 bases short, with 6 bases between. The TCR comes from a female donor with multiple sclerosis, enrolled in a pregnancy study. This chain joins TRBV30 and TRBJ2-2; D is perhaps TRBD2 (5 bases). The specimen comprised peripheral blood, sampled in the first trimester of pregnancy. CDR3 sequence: CAWSRRGELFF. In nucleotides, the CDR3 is TGTGCCTGGAGTCGGAGGGGGGAGCTGTTTTTT.